This T cell receptor beta chain was retrieved from a study of cytomegalovirus exposure and HLA in healthy donors. The study's findings and limits: Later analysis showed TCR association rates varying by HLA locus, highest for DRB1 and lowest for HLA-C. It was shown in a later analysis that HLA-associated TCR beta chains were more clonally expanded than other, equally common chains.

Concerning this clone itself: No antigen is known for it.

CDR1 is MGHRA, CDR2 YSYEKL, per germline. The length of the CDR3 is 15 residues. The PCR was carried out with 60 Vbeta primers and 13 Jbeta primers. Data came from immunoSEQ multiplex PCR; TCRdb stores just in-frame clones and leaves some out. The repertoire holds about 110,000 clones, with 81% as singletons. This receptor was obtained from a woman aged 25-40 years in good health and CMV-seronegative. Input material: PBMCs. The gene calls are TRBV4-1 and TRBJ2-5, with 11 bases that match TRBD2. The DNA end lines up better with TRBJ2-7; the J call may be wrong. The CDR3 sequence: CASSQTSGSTYEQYF. CDR3 nucleotide sequence: TGCGCCAGCAGCCAAACTAGCGGGAGCACCTACGAGCAGTACTTC.